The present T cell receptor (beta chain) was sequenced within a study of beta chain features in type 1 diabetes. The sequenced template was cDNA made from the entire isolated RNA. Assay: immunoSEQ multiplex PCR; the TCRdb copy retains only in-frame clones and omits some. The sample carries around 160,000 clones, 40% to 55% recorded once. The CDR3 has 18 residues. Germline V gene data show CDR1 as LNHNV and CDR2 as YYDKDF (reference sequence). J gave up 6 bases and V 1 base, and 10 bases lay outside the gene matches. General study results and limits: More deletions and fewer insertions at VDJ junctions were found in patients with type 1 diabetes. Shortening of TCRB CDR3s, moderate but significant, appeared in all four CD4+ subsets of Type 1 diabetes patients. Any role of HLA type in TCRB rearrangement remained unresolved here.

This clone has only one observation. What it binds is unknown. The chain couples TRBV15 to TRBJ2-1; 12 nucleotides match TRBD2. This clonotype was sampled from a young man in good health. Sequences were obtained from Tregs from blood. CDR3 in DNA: TGTGCCACCAGCAGAGCAAAAGGACTAGCGGGACTCCCCAATGAGCAGTTCTTC. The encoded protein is CATSRAKGLAGLPNEQFF. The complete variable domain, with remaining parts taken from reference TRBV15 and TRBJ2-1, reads DAMVIQNPRYQVTQFGKPVTLSCSQTLNHNVMYWYQQKSSQAPKLLFHYYDKDFNNEADTPDNFQSRRPNTSFCFLDIRSPGLGDTAMYLCATSRAKGLAGLPNEQFFGPGTRLTVL.